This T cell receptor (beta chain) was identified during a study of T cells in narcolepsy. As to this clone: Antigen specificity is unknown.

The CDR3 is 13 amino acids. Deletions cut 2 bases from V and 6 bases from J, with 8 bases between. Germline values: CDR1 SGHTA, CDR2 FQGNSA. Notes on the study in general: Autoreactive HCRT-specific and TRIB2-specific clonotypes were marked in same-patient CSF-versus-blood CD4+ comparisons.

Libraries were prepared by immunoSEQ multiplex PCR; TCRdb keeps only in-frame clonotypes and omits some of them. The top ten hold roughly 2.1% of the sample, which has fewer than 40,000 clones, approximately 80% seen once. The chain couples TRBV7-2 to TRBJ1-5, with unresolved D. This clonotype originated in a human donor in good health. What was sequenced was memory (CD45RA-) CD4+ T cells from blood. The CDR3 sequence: CASSLQVGQPQHF. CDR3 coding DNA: TGTGCCAGCAGCTTACAGGTTGGTCAGCCCCAGCATTTT.